These 21 T cell receptor beta chains were sequenced from one sample in a study of T cells after yellow fever vaccination. One entry per CDR3 protein results from TCRdb running MiXCR on the 5' RACE reads. The top ten hold about 18% of the sample, which has hundreds of thousands of distinct CDR3 sequences, less than 20% seen once. Sequenced here: PBMCs, sampled 4 to 6 days after the first yellow fever vaccination. The source is a young man who received the YFV17D yellow fever vaccine.

This clonotype was counted many times. The rearrangement links TRBV2 to TRBJ2-2; a possible D gene is TRBD2 (6 bases). V was pared by 6 bases and J by 5 bases, with 19 bases between. The CDR3 length is 16 residues. The germline CDR1 and CDR2 sequences are SNHLY and FYNNEI. CDR3 loop: CASSLRDLRGTGELFF. CDR3 nucleotide sequence: TGTGCCAGCAGCCTCCGGGATCTCCGGGGGACCGGGGAGCTGTTTTTT.

This clonotype was found a few times. The rearrangement joins TRBV29-1 to TRBJ2-2; D tentatively fits TRBD1 or TRBD2 (5 bases each). CDR3 length: 13 amino acids. CDR1 and CDR2 (germline): SQVTM, ANQGSEA. Trimming stripped 5 bases from V and 6 bases from J, with 13 bases between. The DNA for the CDR3 is TGCAGCGTTTCAGGGTTGGGAGCCGGGGAGCTGTTTTTT. This sequence encodes CSVSGLGAGELFF.

A few counts support this clonotype. The chain has TRBV19 and TRBJ1-1; a possible D gene is TRBD1 (6 bases). CDR3 length: 17 amino acids. In germline, CDR1 is LNHDA, CDR2 SQIVND (reference sequence). The germline V and J ends were trimmed by 5 bases and 1 base, with 20 bases remaining between them. CDR3 loop: CASSWGAINERNTEAFF. The CDR3 DNA is TGTGCCAGTAGTTGGGGGGCAATCAACGAGAGGAACACTGAAGCTTTCTTT.

In nucleotides, the CDR3 is TGTGCCATCTTACCTAGCGGGGGCTACGAGCAGTACTTC. Residues: CAILPSGGYEQYF. The chain carries TRBV10-3 and TRBJ2-7, with 10 nucleotides matching TRBD2. This CDR3 is 13 amino acids long. After removal of 8 bases from V and 3 bases from J, the junction contained 4 bases not matched to a gene. CDR1 and CDR2 from the germline V gene are ENHRY and SYGVKD.

The chain links TRBV2 to TRBJ1-5, with a weak D call TRBD1 (5 bases). CDR1 is SNHLY, CDR2 FYNNEI, per germline. This CDR3 contains 14 residues. With 8 bases removed from V and 3 bases from J, the gap between germline ends came to 14 bases. The CDR3 coding sequence is TGTGCCAGCGGGGGTCAGAGTCCCAATCAGCCCCAGCATTTT. Its translation: CASGGQSPNQPQHF.

The chain has TRBV5-1 and TRBJ2-2; D unresolved. V was cut by 3 bases and J by 6 bases, with 6 bases left in between. Germline V lookup: CDR1 SGHRS, CDR2 YFSETQ. The CDR3 has 12 amino acids. The CDR3 nucleotides are TGCGCCAGCAGCTCGGTCCCCGGGGAGCTGTTTTTT. Residues: CASSSVPGELFF.

The chain links TRBV5-4 to TRBJ2-5; 12 nucleotides line up with TRBD1. CDR1 and CDR2 (germline): SGHNT, YYREEE (reference sequence). The CDR3 spans 18 residues. Trimming at V came to 0 bases and at J to 3 bases, leaving 9 bases not matched to a gene. In DNA, the CDR3 is TGTGCCAGCAGCTTGGCAGTGGGGACAGGGGGCGAGGAAGAGACCCAGTACTTC. This translates into CASSLAVGTGGEEETQYF.

In this sample, this clonotype turned up once. The rearrangement joins TRBV18 to TRBJ1-5; no definite D call. The CDR3 contains 16 residues. The ends were cut back, 3 bases at V and 7 bases at J, with 19 bases in the middle. Per the germline V gene, CDR1 is KGHSH and CDR2 is LQKENI. CDR3 nucleotide sequence: TGTGCCAGCTCACCGGGTTCCTATTTAGAGGCGCAGCCCCAGCATTTT. It encodes CASSPGSYLEAQPQHF.

This clonotype has just a few counts. The chain is built from TRBV20-1 and TRBJ2-5; 7 nucleotides align to TRBD2. Germline trimming cut 2 bases from V and 0 bases from J; bases unmatched to any gene: 6. This CDR3 has 15 residues. Looked up from germline, CDR1 is DFQATT and CDR2 is SNEGSKA (reference sequence). The CDR3 DNA sequence: TGCAGTGCTAGAAAGGTGGGGGGGTACCAAGAGACCCAGTACTTC. Its protein product is CSARKVGGYQETQYF.

The sample holds one count of this clonotype. J is TRBJ2-5 and V is TRBV24-1, with 11 bases lining up with TRBD1. Germline CDR1 and CDR2: KGHDR and SFDVKD. The CDR3 length is 16 residues. The V gene end was trimmed by 4 bases and the J gene end by 5 bases; junction bases not matched to a gene: 8. The CDR3 protein is CATSDQGQGAGETQYF. The CDR3 bases are TGTGCCACCAGTGACCAAGGACAGGGGGCAGGTGAGACCCAGTACTTC.

CDR3 loop: CAIRSSGGQETQYF. CDR3 DNA sequence: TGTGCCATCAGATCTAGCGGGGGCCAAGAGACCCAGTACTTC. The J gene is TRBJ2-5, the V gene TRBV10-3; 10 bases align to TRBD2. CDR1 is ENHRY, CDR2 SYGVKD, per germline. The CDR3 is 14 amino acids. The V gene end was trimmed by 6 bases and the J gene end by 1 base; junction bases not matched to a gene: 2.

This clonotype has only a few counts. The chain links TRBV6-5 to TRBJ1-1, with 7 bases lining up with TRBD1. Trimming at V came to 2 bases and at J to 1 base, leaving 1 base not matched to a gene. CDR1 is MNHEY and CDR2 is SVGAGI in the germline V gene. The CDR3 length is 14 residues. This CDR3 reads CASSYGQANTEAFF. The CDR3 nucleotides are TGTGCCAGCAGTTACGGACAGGCGAACACTGAAGCTTTCTTT.

This chain joins TRBV4-2 and TRBJ2-6; D is possibly TRBD1 (6 bases). The V gene's germline CDR1 is LGHNA and CDR2 YNFKEQ. This CDR3 region has 18 residues. V was cut by 0 bases and J by 3 bases, with 15 bases left in between. Here the CDR3 reads CASSQDRWQGYGANVLTF. CDR3 bases: TGTGCCAGCAGCCAAGATAGGTGGCAGGGGTATGGGGCCAACGTCCTGACTTTC.

Turning to this clonotype: The junction shows a germline mismatch at one end, possibly a read error. The V gene is TRBV20-1, the J gene TRBJ1-1; TRBD1 aligns across 7 bases. Germline lookup yields CDR1 DFQATT and CDR2 SNEGSKA (reference sequence). This CDR3 has 14 amino acids. CDR3 sequence reads: CSAPNPQGPTEACF. The CDR3 DNA reads as TGCAGTGCCCCAAATCCACAGGGGCCCACTGAAGCTTGCTTT.

This clonotype came up a few times. This chain joins TRBV7-2 and TRBJ2-3, with TRBD2 identical over 9 bases. Per germline, CDR1 SGHTA and CDR2 FQGNSA. Losses at the gene ends were 5 bases for V and 13 bases for J; bases not matched to a gene: 7. The CDR3 spans 12 residues. The CDR3 nucleotides are TGTGCCAGCAGCGCAGGGGGACTAGCAGAGTATTTT. It codes for CASSAGGLAEYF.

The chain recombines TRBV9 with TRBJ2-4; 8 bases align to TRBD1. This CDR3 contains 14 residues. V lost 4 bases, J lost 11 bases, and 11 bases stayed unmatched. Per the germline V gene, CDR1 is SGDLS and CDR2 is YYNGEE. The CDR3 sequence: CASSPHGQGSVQYF. Here the CDR3 DNA reads TGTGCCAGCAGCCCACACGGACAGGGCTCCGTTCAGTACTTC.

This clonotype has more than one count but fewer than ten. J is TRBJ2-7 and V is TRBV5-1, with 8 bases aligning to TRBD1. The CDR3 loop spans 13 amino acids. The germline V gene encodes CDR1 SGHRS and CDR2 YFSETQ. The V segment lost 4 bases and the J segment 6 bases; nucleotides outside the gene matches: 6. The CDR3 sequence: CASSADRALEQYF. DNA for the CDR3: TGCGCCAGCAGCGCGGACAGGGCCCTCGAGCAGTACTTC.

The chain employs TRBV20-1 and TRBJ2-3; D perhaps matches TRBD2 (7 bases). There are 14 residues in the CDR3. With 4 bases removed from V and 5 bases from J, the gap between germline ends came to 16 bases. Germline assignment: CDR1 DFQATT and CDR2 SNEGSKA (reference sequence). The CDR3 loop is CSANPGGYGDTQYF. The CDR3 nucleotides are TGCAGTGCTAATCCGGGGGGCTACGGAGATACGCAGTATTTT.

The chain combines TRBV7-9 with TRBJ2-5, with a possible D match to TRBD2 (6 bases). Per the germline V gene, CDR1 is SEHNR and CDR2 is FQNEAQ (reference sequence). This CDR3 spans 16 amino acids. V dropped 6 bases and J dropped 1 base, with 18 bases sitting between them. CDR3 DNA: TGTGCCAGCAGTCGCCTGGGGAGCGGGCTCCAAGAGACCCAGTACTTC. Amino acids: CASSRLGSGLQETQYF.

This clonotype turned up a few times. The chain joins TRBV5-5 to TRBJ2-1; D is unresolved. Germline V CDR1 and CDR2: SGHKS, YYEKEE (reference sequence). CDR3 length equals 16 residues. With 0 bases removed from V and 6 bases from J, the gap between germline ends came to 16 bases. The CDR3 bases are TGTGCCAGCAGCTTGGTACTCTCAACAGTGGCCAATGAGCAGTTCTTC. This sequence encodes CASSLVLSTVANEQFF.

V is TRBV6-5 and J is TRBJ2-7, with 7 nucleotides matching TRBD1. Germline V CDR1 and CDR2: MNHEY, SVGAGI. The CDR3 totals 15 residues. Losses at the gene ends were 2 bases for V and 2 bases for J; bases not matched to a gene: 6. This chain's CDR3 is CASSYATGEPYEQYF. The DNA for the CDR3 is TGTGCCAGCAGTTACGCCACAGGGGAACCCTACGAGCAGTACTTC.